The present TCR beta chain was sequenced within a study of blood T cell repertoires in COVID-19. Study information: Collection of acute and convalescent COVID-19 samples took place in the United States, Italy and Spain. PBMCs, B-cell-depleted T cells, or T cells provided the cDNA or gDNA that made up the material.

Per the study methods: Cell counts per sample came from amplifying reference gene primers. Using immunoSEQ multiplex PCR, the repertoire was profiled, and TCRdb retains in-frame clones only, with some absent. The V and J calls and clone size are taken from that table; D and trimming were inferred from the DNA. The table shows about 260,000 clones, with 88% occurring only once. This CDR3 contains 12 residues. The germline V gene has CDR1 LGHNA and CDR2 YNFKEQ. The ends were cut back, 5 bases at V and 7 bases at J, with 12 bases in the middle. The chain uses TRBV4-2 and TRBJ2-7; weak D call: TRBD2 (5 bases). Source material: peripheral blood. The source is a man aged 55 to 70 who had recovered from COVID-19. CDR3 sequence (DNA): TGTGCCAGCAGCTACGTTACGGGGGAGCAGTACTTC. The encoded protein is CASSYVTGEQYF.